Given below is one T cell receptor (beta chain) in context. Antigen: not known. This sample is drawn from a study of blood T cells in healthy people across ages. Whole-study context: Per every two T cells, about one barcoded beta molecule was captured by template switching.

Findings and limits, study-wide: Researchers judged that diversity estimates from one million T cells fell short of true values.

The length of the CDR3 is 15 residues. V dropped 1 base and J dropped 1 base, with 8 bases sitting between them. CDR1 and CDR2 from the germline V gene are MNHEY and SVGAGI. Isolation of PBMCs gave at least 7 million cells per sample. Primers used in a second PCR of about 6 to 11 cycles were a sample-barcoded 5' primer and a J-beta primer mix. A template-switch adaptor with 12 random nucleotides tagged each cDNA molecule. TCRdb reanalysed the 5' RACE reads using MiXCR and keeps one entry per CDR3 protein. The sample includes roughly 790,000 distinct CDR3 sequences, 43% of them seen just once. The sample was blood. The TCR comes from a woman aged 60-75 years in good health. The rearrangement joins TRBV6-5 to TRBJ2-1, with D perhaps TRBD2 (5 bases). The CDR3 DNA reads TGTGCCAGCAGTTACTTCCGGGGTTCCTACAATGAGCAGTTCTTC. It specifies CASSYFRGSYNEQFF.